This entry is about one T cell receptor beta chain. This entry comes from a study of blood T cells in healthy people across ages. The CDR3 contains 13 residues. Trimming took 4 bases from V and 3 from J, leaving 10 bases between them. Looked up from germline, CDR1 is SGHDT and CDR2 is YYEEEE. The use of a sample-barcoded 5' primer and a J-beta primer mix characterized a second PCR of about 6 to 12 cycles. TCRdb passed the 5' RACE reads through MiXCR, listing each CDR3 protein once. The sample includes roughly 1.9 million distinct CDR3 sequences, roughly two fifths of them seen just once. Donor samples were obtained from healthy Caucasian individuals from Russia, aged about 6 to 100.

Sequencing used blood. The V call is TRBV5-6, the J call TRBJ1-2, with D possibly TRBD1 on 5 matching bases. This TCR was recovered from a human donor in good health. CDR3 residues: CASSQPTDYGYTF. CDR3 sequence (DNA): TGTGCCAGCAGCCAACCGACAGACTATGGCTACACCTTC.